This T cell receptor beta chain derives from a study of tumor-infiltrating lymphocytes in primary liver carcinoma. Across the whole study: The patient group consisted of men and women aged 30 to 69 years. Study-wide points: Since sampling was bulk and unsorted, CD4+ and CD8+ repertoires were not compared. Tumor-adjacent and tumor-blood pairs overlapped less than tumor region pairs did.

Concerning this clonotype itself: Its antigen is unknown. The junction departs from germline at one end; a sequencing error may be responsible.

From 400 to 550 ng total RNA, TCR beta cDNA was generated with a primer in the constant region. Researchers made the TCR beta libraries by running three nested multiplex PCR rounds with slightly modified ARM-PCR. The study ran its first two PCR rounds for approximately 11 cycles each, using TRBV1-TRBV30 forward primers and a C-beta reverse primer. MiXCR, applied by TCRdb to the multiplex PCR reads, yields one record per CDR3 protein. The repertoire has around 330,000 distinct CDR3 sequences, 65% of them found once; the top ten carry roughly 8.6%. Germline CDR1 reads MGHRA; CDR2 reads YSYEKL. CDR3 length: 14 amino acids. Germline DNA was extracted alongside blood RNA, which was obtained from unsorted whole blood.

The sequenced sample was peripheral blood. V is TRBV4-1 and J is TRBJ2-7; no clear D. The sequence was collected from a man aged 40-49 years with primary liver carcinoma and hepatitis B virus infection. The CDR3 sequence is CASSPPPISYEHYF. CDR3 DNA: TGCGCCAGCAGCCCGCCGCCTATCTCCTACGAGCATTACTTC.